The present entry profiles one TCR beta chain with its context. It has no known antigen specificity. Base qualities were left out, and no much larger clone turns up one base away. This entry is derived from a study of blood T cell repertoires in COVID-19 (dated by TCRdb to the early 2020s). Broadly, across the study: Samples from collaborators originated in the United States, Italy and Spain and spanned both the acute and convalescent phases of COVID-19. The material from the prospective study consisted of cDNA or gDNA derived from T cells, B-cell-depleted T cells, or PBMCs. Subjects who had been exposed to COVID-19, were actively infected with it, or had recovered from it provided the deeply sampled blood TCRbeta repertoires that made up the dataset. A freely available public database, intended as a resource for researchers studying the immune response to SARS-CoV-2, is where the repertoires were released. Samples came from the ongoing ImmuneRACE study (first 160 participants) plus 1,254 subjects from 6 global collaborators. A de-identified subject ID, COVID-19 status, age in years and sex were almost always included in the sample metadata. Where HLA class I and class II types were available, the types were taken from metadata supplied by the sample provider, not from assay-based typing.

Reading the germline V gene gives CDR1 SGHDT and CDR2 YYEEEE. The trim is 4 bases for V and 7 bases for J, with a gap of 21 bases between the germline ends. The CDR3 contains 16 residues, cysteine and phenylalanine counted. Only CDR3 DNA remains: 48 bases, in frame from the first base. TCRbeta CDR3 regions were amplified from genomic DNA by means of the immunoSEQ Assay, a bias-controlled multiplex PCR. The paper's processing steps were these. Within the assay, amplification of reference gene primers was used to estimate how many nucleated cells each sample contained. Sequence reads were collapsed and filtered to measure the absolute abundance of every unique TCRbeta CDR3 rearrangement. Productive Simpson clonality was computed per sample as the square root of Simpson's diversity index over productive rearrangements. TCRdb's version of the immuneACCESS table is confined to in-frame rearrangements and falls short of the full clone set. An unresolved V gene accounts for under half of the shortfall where checked; the remainder is of unknown origin. V and J calls and clone size are copied from that table; D and trimming were computed from the DNA. The table for this sample lists hundreds of thousands of clones; around four fifths of them were counted only once. The top ten clonotypes cover approximately 1.9% of the sample.

Study-wide findings and limitations: Clinical and demographic metadata were provided uncurated, with the amount varying by source and participant.

Whole blood was collected in K2EDTA tubes by collaborating institutions according to the institutions' own protocols. For TCRbeta analysis, collaborators shipped samples as frozen whole blood, isolated PBMCs, or DNA extracted from either of those sample types. Sequencing used peripheral blood. This clonotype originated in a woman of 80 years or more with acute or convalescent COVID-19. The chain is made from TRBV5-6 and TRBJ2-1; perhaps TRBD2 is the D gene, with 6 bases matching. CDR3 region: CASSQVLATTANEQFF. The nucleotide sequence is given as TGTGCCAGCAGCCAAGTACTAGCCACTACGGCGAATGAGCAGTTCTTC. The entire variable domain, with the stretches around the CDR3 drawn from the reference TRBV5-6 and TRBJ2-1 proteins, is DAGVTQSPTHLIKTRGQQVTLRCSPKSGHDTVSWYQQALGQGPQFIFQYYEEEERQRGNFPDRFSGHQFPNYSSELNVNALLLGDSALYLCASSQVLATTANEQFFGPGTRLTVL.